This TCR beta chain is from a study of T-cell reconstitution after alpha-beta-depleted transplantation in children. Findings and caveats of the study: By one year post-transplant, T-cell counts and diversity largely arose from T cells that were newly produced. About two months after transplant, alpha-beta T cells reportedly came from several hundred expanded graft clones.

The V and J ends lost 2 bases and 1 base respectively, with 17 bases between them. Germline values: CDR1 SEHNR, CDR2 FQNEAQ (reference sequence). This CDR3 is 17 amino acids long. In its sample, this clonotype was seen many times. The antigen remains undetermined. A library of TCRbeta sequences, prepared with unique molecular identifiers, was generated. TCRdb re-analysed the PCR reads in MiXCR, keeping a single row per CDR3 protein. The data hold more than 400,000 distinct CDR3 sequences, with over 9.5% observed a single time. This sequence joins TRBV7-9 and TRBJ1-1; D might be TRBD1 (5 bases). The sequence came from a female patient aged 2-9 years who had a stem cell transplant for aplastic anemia, so the T cells may come from the graft donor. Sequencing used PBMCs, mostly from graft donor cells, obtained 180 days after TCRalphabeta/CD19-depleted stem cell transplant. The CDR3 is CASSLRRAGAGNTEAFF. In DNA form, the CDR3 reads TGTGCCAGCAGCTTAAGAAGGGCTGGGGCGGGGAACACTGAAGCTTTCTTT.